The 32 T cell receptor beta chains in this list originate from one sample, sequenced in a study of T-cell memory formation after mild COVID-19. One entry per CDR3 protein, called by TCRdb with MiXCR from the 5' RACE reads. The sample records a few hundred thousand distinct CDR3 sequences, approximately 10% being singletons. The sequenced material came from PBMCs or a T cell subset sorted from them (not recorded which). These TCRs come from a man younger than 35 who had mild COVID-19 (a few samples of this study predate the infection). Cell type and time point are not known.

The chain combines TRBV9 with TRBJ2-1; no firm D call. This CDR3 contains 15 residues. Trimming removed 2 bases from V and 6 bases from J, with 15 bases in between. Per the germline V gene, CDR1 is SGDLS and CDR2 is YYNGEE. Here the CDR3 DNA reads TGTGCCAGCAGCGTTAGAACAGCAACTTTCAATGAGCAGTTCTTC. It encodes CASSVRTATFNEQFF.

This clonotype was picked up a small number of times. The rearrangement joins TRBV12-3 or TRBV12-4 to TRBJ2-6; TRBD1 agrees at 8 bases. The CDR3 length is 17 residues. V lost 5 bases to trimming and J lost 2 bases; unmatched junction nucleotides: 8. The CDR3, as DNA: TGTGCCAGCAGTCCGTGGACAGGGCGGGCTGGGGCCAACGTCCTGACTTTC. It specifies CASSPWTGRAGANVLTF.

This clonotype was observed a handful of times. The chain joins TRBV24-1 to TRBJ2-1; TRBD1 aligns across 10 bases. Germline trimming cut 2 bases from V and 6 bases from J; bases unmatched to any gene: 3. Germline values: CDR1 KGHDR, CDR2 SFDVKD. The CDR3 length is 15 residues. The CDR3 sequence: CATSDSGQGGNEQFF. The DNA for the CDR3 is TGTGCCACCAGTGATTCCGGACAGGGGGGCAATGAGCAGTTCTTC.

This chain connects TRBV7-9 to TRBJ2-7; 8 nucleotides agree with TRBD2. The V and J ends lost 7 bases and 3 bases, in that order; junction bases with no gene match: 8. This CDR3 comprises 14 residues. Germline CDR1 SEHNR, CDR2 FQNEAQ (reference sequence). The CDR3: CASTPPGGHYEQYF. CDR3 bases: TGTGCCAGCACCCCCCCGGGGGGGCACTACGAGCAGTACTTC.

Only a few counts were recorded for this clonotype. The V call is TRBV2, the J call TRBJ2-1; D ambiguous. The germline V gene has CDR1 SNHLY and CDR2 FYNNEI. V lost 7 bases and J lost 0, with 7 bases in between. The CDR3 has 13 residues. CDR3: CASIEDSYNEQFF. The CDR3 coding sequence is TGTGCCAGCATTGAGGACTCCTACAATGAGCAGTTCTTC.

This clonotype turned up a few times. This chain connects TRBV20-1 to TRBJ2-7; 8 bases are shared with TRBD2. Per germline, CDR1 DFQATT and CDR2 SNEGSKA (reference sequence). The V gene end was trimmed by 4 bases and the J gene end by 7 bases; junction bases not matched to a gene: 12. CDR3 length equals 14 residues. The CDR3: CSANSYGGVWEQYF. CDR3 bases: TGCAGTGCTAACTCCTACGGGGGGGTGTGGGAGCAGTACTTC.

The CDR3 reads CAISQRLAGAETQYF. CDR3 coding DNA: TGTGCCATCAGTCAGAGGCTAGCGGGGGCGGAGACCCAGTACTTC. The chain carries TRBV10-3 and TRBJ2-5, with 10 bases lining up with TRBD2. CDR3 length: 15 residues. The V gene end was trimmed by 5 bases and the J gene end by 5 bases; junction bases not matched to a gene: 8. CDR1 and CDR2 (germline): ENHRY, SYGVKD.

This clonotype was found a few times. The chain carries TRBV2 and TRBJ2-1; possibly TRBD1 for D (6 bases). CDR3 length: 14 residues. Germline assignment: CDR1 SNHLY and CDR2 FYNNEI. V lost 4 bases, J lost 9 bases, and 16 bases lay in between. The CDR3 is CASSALGDRSEQFF. The CDR3 coding sequence is TGTGCCAGCAGTGCCCTTGGCGACAGGAGTGAGCAGTTCTTC.

This chain joins TRBV5-1 and TRBJ2-2; D is possibly TRBD2 (5 bases). Germline loops: CDR1 SGHRS, CDR2 YFSETQ. CDR3 length equals 14 residues. V was pared by 1 base and J by 6 bases, with 10 bases between. CDR3: CASSLWSGAGELFF. The DNA of the CDR3 is TGCGCCAGCAGCTTGTGGTCCGGGGCCGGGGAGCTGTTTTTT.

This clonotype was counted between two and nine times. The chain combines TRBV7-8 with TRBJ1-6; 9 nucleotides align to TRBD1. The CDR3 has 17 amino acids. V was pared by 1 base and J by 0 bases, with 1 base of the junction left unmatched. The germline V gene encodes CDR1 SGHVS and CDR2 FQNEAQ. This CDR3 reads CASSLGTGASYNSPLHF. DNA of the CDR3: TGTGCCAGCAGCTTAGGGACAGGGGCCTCCTATAATTCACCCCTCCACTTT.

CDR3 nucleotide sequence: TGCGCCAGCAGCCACAGGGCCGAGCAGTTCTTC. Translating gives CASSHRAEQFF. J is TRBJ2-1 and V is TRBV4-3; the D gene is possibly TRBD1 (5 bases). Germline loops: CDR1 LGHNA, CDR2 YSLEER. The CDR3 is 11 residues long. V lost 3 bases and J lost 10, with 7 bases in between.

DNA for the CDR3: TGTGCCAGCAGTTTCCTACAGGGGCTCACTGAAGCTTTCTTT. This encodes CASSFLQGLTEAFF. The J gene is TRBJ1-1, the V gene TRBV27; TRBD1 aligns across 7 bases. There are 14 residues in the CDR3. The V segment lost 3 bases and the J segment 4 bases; nucleotides outside the gene matches: 5. Germline V CDR1 and CDR2: MNHEY, SMNVEV (reference sequence).

V and J are TRBV7-6 and TRBJ1-3; D not resolved. The CDR3 covers 13 residues. Trimming cost V 2 bases and J 0 bases, with 2 bases left between them. Germline-derived CDR1 and CDR2 are SGHVS and FNYEAQ. The CDR3 sequence: CASSLNSGNTIYF. The CDR3 DNA is TGTGCCAGCAGCTTAAACTCTGGAAACACCATATATTTT.

This clonotype was seen more than once but under ten times. This rearrangement joins TRBV12-3 or TRBV12-4 to TRBJ2-7; 8 nucleotides align to TRBD1. V lost 7 bases, J lost 0 bases, and 5 bases stayed unmatched. CDR3 length equals 14 residues. The CDR3 is CASKPGQASYEQYF. The CDR3 coding sequence is TGTGCCAGCAAACCGGGACAGGCCTCCTACGAGCAGTACTTC.

This clonotype was observed at least ten times. V and J are TRBV20-1 and TRBJ1-5; 9 bases are shared with TRBD1. The CDR3 consists of 14 residues. Germline CDR1 DFQATT, CDR2 SNEGSKA (reference sequence). V lost 5 bases to trimming and J lost 6 bases; unmatched junction nucleotides: 8. The CDR3 DNA sequence: TGCAGTGCTGCCACAGGGGGCTCAAGTCAGCCCCAGCATTTT. Its protein product is CSAATGGSSQPQHF.

This clonotype turned up a few times. J is TRBJ2-5 and V is TRBV7-3, with 10 bases that match TRBD2. From germline, CDR1 is SGHTA and CDR2 FQGTGA. The CDR3 contains 15 residues. V was clipped by 3 bases and J by 0 bases; unmatched bases: 1. The CDR3 DNA is TGTGCCAGCAGCTTTCTAGCGGGGGACCAAGAGACCCAGTACTTC. This codes for CASSFLAGDQETQYF. The complete variable domain, with remaining parts taken from reference TRBV7-3 and TRBJ2-5, reads GAGVSQTPSNKVTEKGKYVELRCDPISGHTALYWYRQSLGQGPEFLIYFQGTGAADDSGLPNDRFFAVRPEGSVSTLKIQRTERGDSAVYLCASSFLAGDQETQYFGPGTRLLVL.

The chain uses TRBV6-2 or TRBV6-3 and TRBJ2-3; D possibly corresponds to TRBD1 (5 bases). V was trimmed by 4 bases and J by 6 bases, leaving 11 bases between them. Germline CDR1 and CDR2: MNHEY and SVGEGT. The CDR3 is 13 residues long. Here the CDR3 reads CASSFIRADTQYF. The CDR3, as DNA: TGTGCCAGCAGTTTCATCAGGGCTGATACGCAGTATTTT.

This clonotype was detected a few times. V and J are TRBV12-3 or TRBV12-4 and TRBJ1-5; TRBD1 agrees at 7 bases. The V segment lost 4 bases and the J segment 7 bases; nucleotides outside the gene matches: 4. The CDR3 sequence is 13 residues long. The CDR3 DNA sequence: TGTGCCAGCAGTTCAGGGGGATGGCAGCCCCAGCATTTT. Protein sequence: CASSSGGWQPQHF.

This clonotype was counted only a few times. This chain joins TRBV4-3 and TRBJ2-5; the D gene is possibly TRBD1 (6 bases). CDR3 length: 14 amino acids. Trimming stripped 4 bases from V and 7 bases from J, with 16 bases between. The germline CDR1 and CDR2 sequences are LGHNA and YSLEER. CDR3 DNA: TGCGCCAGCAGCCCGGGCCAGGGCAGGGGGACCCAGTACTTC. It encodes CASSPGQGRGTQYF.

The genes are TRBV5-1 and TRBJ2-5; 8 bases match TRBD1. The CDR3 sequence is 13 residues long. The germline V gene has CDR1 SGHRS and CDR2 YFSETQ. J lost 3 bases, V lost 7 bases, and 5 bases had no gene match. The CDR3 DNA sequence: TGCGCCAGCGGACTACAGGGGGAAGAGACCCAGTACTTC. Amino acid sequence: CASGLQGEETQYF.

In this sample, this clonotype turned up a few times. The rearrangement uses TRBV6-1 and TRBJ2-7; possible D gene TRBD2, 6 bases. The V gene lost 6 bases and the J gene lost 2 bases, with 11 bases spanning the gap. There are 13 residues in the CDR3. Germline V gene data show CDR1 as MNHNS and CDR2 as SASEGT. CDR3 amino acids: CASRGAGTYEQYF. For the CDR3, the DNA is TGTGCCAGCAGAGGGGCGGGGACCTACGAGCAGTACTTC.

This clonotype has ten or more counts. The V call is TRBV12-3 or TRBV12-4, the J call TRBJ1-2; a weak D match, TRBD1 (5 bases). With 6 bases removed from V and 8 bases from J, the gap between germline ends came to 16 bases. This CDR3 is 13 amino acids long. CDR3 in amino acids: CASRFQGSGGYTF. The CDR3 coding sequence is TGTGCCAGCAGATTCCAGGGCAGTGGGGGCTACACCTTC.

This clonotype appeared a few times. This chain uses TRBV27 with TRBJ2-7, with D unresolved. Germline lookup yields CDR1 MNHEY and CDR2 SMNVEV (reference sequence). V lost 3 bases, J lost 5 bases, and 5 bases lay in between. The CDR3 has 11 residues. The CDR3: CASSFQNEQYF. The CDR3, as DNA: TGTGCCAGCAGTTTCCAGAACGAGCAGTACTTC.

This clonotype turned up a few times. The V call is TRBV12-3 or TRBV12-4, the J call TRBJ2-5, with D possibly being TRBD2 (6 bases). V dropped 3 bases and J dropped 5 bases, with 13 bases sitting between them. This CDR3 is 14 amino acids long. CDR3 protein: CASSFAAGGETQYF. In DNA, the CDR3 is TGTGCCAGCAGTTTCGCTGCTGGGGGGGAGACCCAGTACTTC.

This chain uses TRBV4-1 with TRBJ2-7; 7 bases match TRBD1. Per the germline V gene, CDR1 is MGHRA and CDR2 is YSYEKL. The CDR3 spans 15 residues. The trim removed 4 bases at V and 3 bases at J, leaving 9 bases unmatched. CDR3 in amino acids: CASSLRTGKIYEQYF. The CDR3 nucleotides read TGCGCCAGCAGCCTCCGGACAGGCAAGATCTACGAGCAGTACTTC.

V is TRBV12-3 or TRBV12-4 and J is TRBJ2-5; perhaps TRBD2 as D (5 bases). CDR3 size: 14 residues. Trimming shortened V by 2 bases and J by 5 bases, and 12 bases separated the two germline ends. CDR3 in amino acids: CASSLRGSSETQYF. The CDR3 coding sequence is TGTGCCAGCAGTTTACGGGGTTCGAGTGAGACCCAGTACTTC.

The V call is TRBV4-2, the J call TRBJ2-2, with D perhaps assigned TRBD1 or TRBD2 (5 bases each). Germline V lookup: CDR1 LGHNA, CDR2 YNFKEQ. The CDR3 has 17 amino acids. Trimming removed 1 base at V and 4 bases at J, with 16 bases between. CDR3 region: CASSQGSLGASTGELFF. DNA for the CDR3: TGTGCCAGCAGCCAAGGGTCACTAGGGGCGAGCACCGGGGAGCTGTTTTTT.

This clonotype was observed a handful of times. This rearrangement joins TRBV7-2 to TRBJ2-4; D gene uncertain. CDR3 length: 14 residues. The germline V and J ends were trimmed by 5 bases and 0 bases, with 8 bases remaining between them. The germline V gene has CDR1 SGHTA and CDR2 FQGNSA. The CDR3 loop reads CASSEALAKNIQYF. Here the CDR3 DNA reads TGTGCCAGCAGCGAGGCCTTAGCCAAAAACATTCAGTACTTC.

The genes are TRBV29-1 and TRBJ2-4; D is possibly TRBD1 (6 bases). Germline V gene sequence: CDR1 SQVTM, CDR2 ANQGSEA. CDR3 length: 11 amino acids. V shed 3 bases and J shed 7 bases, with 7 bases lying between them. CDR3 coding DNA: TGCAGCGTTGAGCAGGGGAACATTCAGTACTTC. Its protein product is CSVEQGNIQYF. Drawing the rest from reference TRBV29-1 and TRBJ2-4, the complete variable domain is SAVISQKPSRDICQRGTSLTIQCQVDSQVTMMFWYRQQPGQSLTLIATANQGSEATYESGFVIDKFPISRPNLTFSTLTVSNMSPEDSSIYLCSVEQGNIQYFGAGTRLSVL.

This clonotype appeared a few times. This chain joins TRBV14 and TRBJ2-5, with unresolved D. This CDR3 is 17 amino acids long. Germline V gene lookup returns CDR1 SGHDN and CDR2 FVKESK. Between the trimmed V and J ends, which lost 5 bases and 5 bases, there was a span of 24 bases. The CDR3 DNA is TGTGCCAGCAGCGCCCTAGGGCTCGGTGTGCACTGGGAGACCCAGTACTTC. Amino acid sequence: CASSALGLGVHWETQYF.

CDR3 in DNA: TGTGCCAGCAGAGAAAGGAGGGCTGGCAATCAGCCCCAGCATTTT. Protein: CASRERRAGNQPQHF. The genes are TRBV6-5 and TRBJ1-5; D unclear. The CDR3 contains 15 residues. Germline loops: CDR1 MNHEY, CDR2 SVGAGI. V dropped 6 bases and J dropped 2 bases, with 14 bases sitting between them.

The chain has TRBV6-2 or TRBV6-3 and TRBJ1-2; maybe TRBD1 (5 bases). Trimming took off 2 bases at V and 6 bases at J, with 16 bases between the two ends. The CDR3 is made up of 15 amino acids. Germline values: CDR1 MNHEY, CDR2 SVGEGT. This CDR3 reads CASSYRGTGVDGYTF. In nucleotides, the CDR3 is TGTGCCAGCAGTTACCGCGGGACCGGGGTTGATGGCTACACCTTC.